Reported below is one T cell receptor (beta chain). Its cognate antigen is unknown. This record belongs to a study of T cells expressing NK-cell markers. Findings of the study overall: Evidence did not settle whether expanded NKG2C+ T cell clones targeted HCMV.

There are 16 residues in the CDR3. Germline assignment: CDR1 MDHEN and CDR2 SYDVKM. Reprocessing the 5' RACE reads, TCRdb reports a single entry for every CDR3 protein and omits DNA. The table lists about 540,000 distinct CDR3 sequences. V usage is TRBV28 and J usage is TRBJ2-1; TCRdb designates TRBD1, a call that cannot be tested without DNA. Sequencing input: blood T cells: a sorted CD56 or NKG2C T cell subset, CD4+ or CD8+ T cells, or bulk PBMC T cells (not recorded which). This clonotype was sampled from a man between 18 and 29 years old in good health. This CDR3 is CASSFLGGGTNNEQFF.